The next 26 T cell receptor beta chains were all read from a single sample in a study of blood T cell repertoires in COVID-19. Assay used: immunoSEQ multiplex PCR; TCRdb lists only in-frame clones, some missing. The profile shows some 220,000 clones, about 83% of them singletons. The sample comprised peripheral blood. The receptors originated from a woman in her 30s with COVID-19, enrolled during active disease.

This sequence joins TRBV9 and TRBJ2-5, with unresolved D. With 1 base removed from V and 1 base from J, the gap between germline ends came to 8 bases. This CDR3 is built from 14 residues. CDR1 and CDR2 from the germline V gene are SGDLS and YYNGEE. For the CDR3, the DNA is TGTGCCAGCAGCGTAAAGCCTATCCAAGAGACCCAGTACTTC. This gives the protein CASSVKPIQETQYF.

The V call is TRBV5-1, the J call TRBJ2-5, with D possibly TRBD2 on 6 matching bases. Germline V gives CDR1 SGHRS, CDR2 YFSETQ. This CDR3 is 14 amino acids long. V was cut by 1 base and J by 2 bases, with 9 bases left in between. CDR3 sequence: CASSLSLAQETQYF. The CDR3 coding sequence is TGCGCCAGCAGCTTGTCCCTAGCGCAAGAGACCCAGTACTTC.

Of note for this clone: Its ends do not fully match the called genes, so a read error is possible. The chain uses TRBV24-1 and TRBJ1-1; D possibly corresponds to TRBD1 (5 bases). CDR3 length: 12 amino acids. Germline lookup yields CDR1 KGHDR and CDR2 SFDVKD. CDR3 sequence: CATSDGSSGVSF. The CDR3 DNA is TGTGCCACCAGTGATGGGTCCTCGGGGGTTTCTTTT.

V and J are TRBV7-9 and TRBJ2-7, with 7 bases fitting TRBD1. J lost 5 bases, V lost 1 base, and 5 bases had no gene match. Per germline, CDR1 SEHNR and CDR2 FQNEAQ (reference sequence). CDR3 length equals 14 residues. CDR3 in amino acids: CASSLGRGYDEQYF. CDR3 nucleotides: TGTGCCAGCAGCTTAGGCAGGGGGTACGACGAGCAGTACTTC.

V and J are TRBV9 and TRBJ2-7; 10 bases map to TRBD2. The CDR3 has 15 amino acids. The germline CDR1 and CDR2 sequences are SGDLS and YYNGEE. Trimming took 2 bases from V and 5 from J; bases not matched to a gene: 7. The CDR3 coding sequence is TGTGCCAGCAGCGTCGGTCTAGCGGGAGTAGACGAGCAGTACTTC. Residues: CASSVGLAGVDEQYF. Based on the CDR3 plus reference TRBV9 and TRBJ2-7, the full variable domain is DSGVTQTPKHLITATGQRVTLRCSPRSGDLSVYWYQQSLDQGLQFLIQYYNGEERAKGNILERFSAQQFPDLHSELNLSSLELGDSALYFCASSVGLAGVDEQYFGPGTRLTVT.

This chain joins TRBV24-1 and TRBJ2-7, with 11 bases lining up with TRBD1. Losses at the gene ends were 7 bases for V and 2 bases for J; bases not matched to a gene: 9. CDR1 and CDR2 from the germline V gene are KGHDR and SFDVKD. The CDR3 sequence is 16 residues long. Here the CDR3 reads CATSSPGTGGTYEQYF. The CDR3 bases are TGTGCCACCAGCTCCCCCGGGACAGGGGGGACCTACGAGCAGTACTTC.

V is TRBV10-3 and J is TRBJ2-2, with 8 bases that match TRBD2. Trimming at V came to 5 bases and at J to 4 bases, leaving 3 bases not matched to a gene. CDR1 and CDR2 from the germline V gene are ENHRY and SYGVKD. The CDR3 sequence is 14 residues long. The CDR3 DNA reads TGTGCCATCAGTAGCGGGAGTAGCACCGGGGAGCTGTTTTTT. It is translated as CAISSGSSTGELFF.

This clone came up a few times. CDR3 region: CASSESGNQPQHF. The CDR3 nucleotides read TGTGCCAGCAGTGAAAGCGGGAATCAGCCCCAGCATTTT. The V and J genes are TRBV6-1 and TRBJ1-5; D is ambiguous. Trimming pared 2 bases from V and 4 bases from J, leaving 6 bases between. This CDR3 contains 13 residues. CDR1 and CDR2 from the germline V gene are MNHNS and SASEGT.

The gene calls are TRBV4-3 and TRBJ1-4; 11 bases are shared with TRBD1. The CDR3 runs to 15 residues. Germline-derived CDR1 and CDR2 are LGHNA and YSLEER. V lost 0 bases and J lost 7; bases outside the gene matches: 1. Here the CDR3 DNA reads TGCGCCAGCAGCCAAGAGGGACAGGGGGGTGAAAAACTGTTTTTT. This sequence encodes CASSQEGQGGEKLFF.

V is TRBV12-5 and J is TRBJ2-1, with D perhaps TRBD1 (6 bases). Germline V gene sequence: CDR1 LGHNT, CDR2 FRNRAP. V lost 1 base and J 5 bases, leaving 12 bases between the germline ends. This CDR3 spans 15 amino acids. The CDR3, as DNA: TGTGCTAGTGGTTTGGGTTTGGGGGCCAACAATGAGCAGTTCTTC. It codes for CASGLGLGANNEQFF. Looking up the rest from reference TRBV12-5 and TRBJ2-1 gives the full variable domain: DARVTQTPRHKVTEMGQEVTMRCQPILGHNTVFWYRQTMMQGLELLAYFRNRAPLDDSGMPKDRFSAEMPDATLATLKIQPSEPRDSAVYFCASGLGLGANNEQFFGPGTRLTVL.

The J gene is TRBJ2-3, the V gene TRBV23-1, with TRBD1 identical over 9 bases. TRBV23-1 falls under the ORF class, with uncertain function. The CDR3 is 17 amino acids. J gave up 2 bases and V 0 bases, and 6 bases lay outside the gene matches. CDR3 DNA sequence: TGCGCCAGCAGTCAATCTAACGGGACAGGGACCACAGATACGCAGTATTTT. Its protein product is CASSQSNGTGTTDTQYF.

On this clone: One end of the junction varies from germline; a read error may be responsible. The chain has TRBV7-2 and TRBJ2-5; D possibly corresponds to TRBD1 (6 bases). Germline V gene data show CDR1 as SGHTA and CDR2 as FQGNSA. The CDR3 has 15 amino acids. CDR3 sequence (DNA): TGTGCCAGCAGTTTAGACCGGGACACCCTAGTAACCCAGTACTTC. Its protein product is CASSLDRDTLVTQYF.

A single count supports this clone. The chain combines TRBV6-2 or TRBV6-3 with TRBJ2-3; possible D gene TRBD1, 6 bases. This CDR3 is built from 16 residues. V was trimmed by 4 bases and J by 5 bases, leaving 19 bases between them. Per the germline V gene, CDR1 is MNHEY and CDR2 is SVGEGT. CDR3 DNA: TGTGCCAGCAGTTCGCTCAGGGCAACAGGGCAAGATACGCAGTATTTT. Its translation is CASSSLRATGQDTQYF.

This chain connects TRBV10-1 to TRBJ2-1; weak D call: TRBD2 (5 bases). The germline gives CDR1 WNHNN, CDR2 SYGVQD (reference sequence). This CDR3 contains 12 residues. The V and J ends lost 9 bases and 4 bases respectively, with 10 bases between them. The CDR3 sequence: CASSSGYNEQFF. The CDR3 DNA is TGCGCCAGTTCGTCGGGGTACAATGAGCAGTTCTTC.

J is TRBJ1-5 and V is TRBV7-9; D unresolved. Germline CDR1 SEHNR, CDR2 FQNEAQ (reference sequence). The CDR3 is 16 residues long. Trimming stripped 5 bases from V and 0 bases from J, with 14 bases between. CDR3 sequence reads: CASSPGSPGSNQPQHF. CDR3 sequence (DNA): TGTGCCAGCAGCCCCGGGAGCCCGGGTAGCAATCAGCCCCAGCATTTT.

The chain links TRBV7-2 to TRBJ2-3, with D possibly TRBD2 on 6 matching bases. The V gene lost 5 bases and the J gene lost 4 bases, with 19 bases spanning the gap. In germline, CDR1 is SGHTA, CDR2 FQGNSA. The CDR3 extends over 16 amino acids. CDR3 nucleotides: TGTGCCAGCAGCCCCGAATGGGGCGGGGTGCCAGATACGCAGTATTTT. As protein: CASSPEWGGVPDTQYF.

The chain joins TRBV3-1 (or the pseudogene TRBV3-2) to TRBJ2-3; D possibly corresponds to TRBD1 (5 bases). V lost 5 bases and J lost 3, with 9 bases in between. Germline V gives CDR1 LGHDT, CDR2 YNNKEL (reference sequence). The CDR3 has 13 residues. CDR3 loop: CASSFTGTDTQYF. The CDR3 nucleotides read TGTGCCAGCAGCTTTACAGGAACAGATACGCAGTATTTT.

The chain couples TRBV5-5 to TRBJ1-2; a possible D gene is TRBD1 (5 bases). V was clipped by 4 bases and J by 3 bases, with 16 bases between them. CDR3 length equals 15 residues. Germline V gene lookup returns CDR1 SGHKS and CDR2 YYEKEE (reference sequence). In DNA form, the CDR3 reads TGTGCCAGCAGCCGGGGGAGGGGAGGCGACTATGGCTACACCTTC. Translation gives CASSRGRGGDYGYTF. The full variable domain, with the rest looked up from reference TRBV5-5 and TRBJ1-2, is DAGVTQSPTHLIKTRGQQVTLRCSPISGHKSVSWYQQVLGQGPQFIFQYYEKEERGRGNFPDRFSARQFPNYSSELNVNALLLGDSALYLCASSRGRGGDYGYTFGSGTRLTVV.

Concerning this clone itself: One junction end does not reproduce the germline sequence, and a read error may be involved. V usage is TRBV18 and J usage is TRBJ2-5; 7 bases are a match to TRBD2. This CDR3 is built from 17 residues. Germline V gene lookup returns CDR1 KGHSH and CDR2 LQKENI. The CDR3 DNA reads as TGTGCCAGCTCCAGTCGGCGGGAGTTCATGGGGCAAGGGACCCAGTACTTC. Translated: CASSSRREFMGQGTQYF.

V and J are TRBV4-2 and TRBJ2-5; the D is unclear. Trimming removed 4 bases from V and 0 bases from J, with 3 bases in between. Germline V gene lookup returns CDR1 LGHNA and CDR2 YNFKEQ. This CDR3 contains 12 residues. The DNA of the CDR3 is TGTGCCAGCAGCCCCGACCAAGAGACCCAGTACTTC. It encodes CASSPDQETQYF.

The chain has TRBV29-1 and TRBJ1-5; maybe TRBD1 (5 bases). The CDR3 runs 13 residues. The V end lost 4 bases, the J end lost 5 bases, and 12 bases lay between the germline ends. Looked up from germline, CDR1 is SQVTM and CDR2 is ANQGSEA. The CDR3 here is CSVVWGRDQPQHF. CDR3 sequence (DNA): TGCAGCGTTGTTTGGGGGAGGGATCAGCCCCAGCATTTT.

The V and J genes are TRBV15 and TRBJ2-7; TRBD2 might be the D (5 bases). The CDR3 contains 13 residues. Trimming stripped 0 bases from V and 5 bases from J, with 8 bases between. The germline gives CDR1 LNHNV, CDR2 YYDKDF (reference sequence). CDR3 coding DNA: TGTGCCACCAGCAGAGAGCGAGGGAACGAGCAGTACTTC. Translated: CATSRERGNEQYF. Looking up the rest from reference TRBV15 and TRBJ2-7 gives the full variable domain: DAMVIQNPRYQVTQFGKPVTLSCSQTLNHNVMYWYQQKSSQAPKLLFHYYDKDFNNEADTPDNFQSRRPNTSFCFLDIRSPGLGDTAMYLCATSRERGNEQYFGPGTRLTVT.

This sequence joins TRBV14 and TRBJ1-3; TRBD1 is a possible D gene (6 bases). Trimming took off 4 bases at V and 4 bases at J, with 17 bases between the two ends. Per the germline V gene, CDR1 is SGHDN and CDR2 is FVKESK. There are 16 residues in the CDR3. CDR3 loop: CASSRPGQPLGNTIYF. The CDR3 nucleotides are TGTGCCAGCAGCCGACCCGGACAGCCCCTCGGAAACACCATATATTTT.

The chain recombines TRBV6-2 or TRBV6-3 with TRBJ1-2; 7 bases agree with TRBD1. This CDR3 spans 13 amino acids. V lost 5 bases, J lost 8 bases, and 8 bases stayed unmatched. The germline CDR1 and CDR2 sequences are MNHEY and SVGEGT. The DNA of the CDR3 is TGTGCCAGCAGTCGAATTACAGGGGACGGCTACACCTTC. It codes for CASSRITGDGYTF.

In DNA, the CDR3 is TGTGCCAGCAGCGTAGAAATCGGTCCCTACGAGCAGTACTTC. It codes for CASSVEIGPYEQYF. The chain has TRBV9 and TRBJ2-7; D unresolved. V lost 0 bases and J lost 2, with 9 bases in between. CDR1 is SGDLS and CDR2 is YYNGEE in the germline V gene. The CDR3 contains 14 residues.

This chain joins TRBV18 and TRBJ2-3, with 7 nucleotides matching TRBD2. J was trimmed by 6 bases and V by 5 bases; bases with no gene match: 20. From germline, CDR1 is KGHSH and CDR2 LQKENI. This CDR3 spans 18 amino acids. This CDR3 reads CASSALREVPSTRDTQYF. In nucleotides, the CDR3 is TGTGCCAGCTCAGCCCTTCGGGAGGTCCCCTCTACTCGGGATACGCAGTATTTT.